The 30 T cell receptor beta chains in this list originate from one sample, sequenced in a study of shared clonotypes between healthy human individuals (dated by TCRdb to the early 2020s). The library was produced with the immunoSEQ multiplex PCR assay. Entries here come from immuneACCESS through TCRdb and include only in-frame sequences with V and J called. Some clones fail to appear in such tables; in the studies checked, an unresolved V gene covers under half of the shortfall, and the cause of the remainder is unknown. The sample table lists a few million clones, 85% to 95% of them with a count of one. Roughly 0.34% of the sample is in the top ten clones. What was sequenced was naive CD4+ T cells from PBMCs. The cell subset or site label for this specimen denotes: CD45RA+ positively selected. The receptors derive from a man aged 18 to 30 in good health. Some clones in this sample may be carry-over from other donors' samples.

About this clone itself: The same CDR3 is also encoded by other DNA sequences in this sample. The rearrangement uses TRBV2 and TRBJ2-1; D gene unclear. V was pared by 2 bases and J by 3 bases, with 2 bases between. CDR3 size: 12 residues. Germline lookup yields CDR1 SNHLY and CDR2 FYNNEI. CDR3 DNA: TGTGCCAGCAGTGAAAGCTACAATGAGCAGTTCTTC. Translated, it gives CASSESYNEQFF.

The V and J genes are TRBV5-1 and TRBJ2-1; 7 bases fit TRBD1. Germline V gene sequence: CDR1 SGHRS, CDR2 YFSETQ. V shed 5 bases, J shed 6 bases, and the junction held 14 bases outside the gene matches. This CDR3 has 16 amino acids. The CDR3 nucleotides are TGCGCCAGCAGGTGGATGGGACAGAGGACTTCCAATGAGCAGTTCTTC. This translates into CASRWMGQRTSNEQFF.

For this clone: Within the sample, other DNA sequences also encode this same CDR3. This chain joins TRBV9 and TRBJ1-3, with D unresolved. The CDR3 is 16 amino acids. CDR1 and CDR2 (germline): SGDLS, YYNGEE. The V end was cut by 0 bases, the J end by 0 bases, with 10 bases between. DNA of the CDR3: TGTGCCAGCAGCGTAGGTGGGTCCTTCTCTGGAAACACCATATATTTT. Translated, it gives CASSVGGSFSGNTIYF.

In DNA form, the CDR3 reads TGTGCCTGGAGTGCCGCTGTGCAGGAGACCCAGTACTTC. It specifies CAWSAAVQETQYF. The gene calls are TRBV30 and TRBJ2-5; D not certain. Per the germline V gene, CDR1 is GTSNPN and CDR2 is SVGIG (reference sequence). The CDR3 spans 13 residues. V lost 1 base, J lost 5 bases, and 11 bases lay in between.

This clone was observed a handful of times. V is TRBV6-1 and J is TRBJ2-2, with D maybe TRBD2 (5 bases). Germline assignment: CDR1 MNHNS and CDR2 SASEGT. Trimming shortened V by 7 bases and J by 6 bases, and 15 bases separated the two germline ends. CDR3 length: 14 residues. CDR3 loop: CASMEAAEAGELFF. CDR3 sequence (DNA): TGTGCCAGCATGGAGGCAGCAGAGGCCGGGGAGCTGTTTTTT.

The rearrangement links TRBV10-3 to TRBJ1-4; D perhaps matches TRBD1 (6 bases). Trimming cost V 1 base and J 6 bases, with 9 bases left between them. The CDR3 loop spans 14 amino acids. Germline V lookup: CDR1 ENHRY, CDR2 SYGVKD. CDR3 in DNA: TGTGCCATCAGTGAGTTCAACAGGGATGAAAAACTGTTTTTT. Translation: CAISEFNRDEKLFF.

This clone is a singleton in its sample. The J gene is TRBJ2-2, the V gene TRBV7-8; maybe TRBD2 (6 bases). The CDR3 length is 13 residues. CDR1 is SGHVS and CDR2 is FQNEAQ in the germline V gene. CDR3 amino acids: CAGGGSGTGELFF. DNA for the CDR3: TGTGCAGGAGGAGGGTCAGGGACCGGGGAGCTGTTTTTT.

The V call is TRBV11-2, the J call TRBJ2-7, with a tentative D call TRBD1 (8 bases). CDR1 and CDR2 from the germline V gene are SGHAT and FQNNGV. Between the trimmed V and J ends, which lost 8 bases and 9 bases, there was a span of 20 bases. This CDR3 is 13 amino acids long. The CDR3 is CASRGGGQVGQYF. The CDR3 DNA follows: TGTGCCAGCCGGGGCGGGGGACAGGTGGGGCAGTACTTC. The whole variable domain, remainder taken from reference TRBV11-2 and TRBJ2-7, is EAGVAQSPRYKIIEKRQSVAFWCNPISGHATLYWYQQILGQGPKLLIQFQNNGVVDDSQLPKDRFSAERLKGVDSTLKIQPAKLEDSAVYLCASRGGGQVGQYFGPGTRLTVT.

Comments on this clone: This CDR3 is also generated by other DNA sequences in the sample. The chain has TRBV7-2 and TRBJ2-2; no definite D call. The germline V gene has CDR1 SGHTA and CDR2 FQGNSA. The length of the CDR3 is 12 residues. V shed 3 bases and J shed 3 bases, with 2 bases lying between them. The CDR3 sequence: CASSLDTGELFF. The CDR3 DNA reads TGTGCCAGCAGCTTGGACACCGGGGAGCTGTTTTTT. Full variable domain (rest looked up from reference TRBV7-2 and TRBJ2-2): GAGVSQSPSNKVTEKGKDVELRCDPISGHTALYWYRQSLGQGLEFLIYFQGNSAPDKSGLPSDRFSAERTGGSVSTLTIQRTQQEDSAVYLCASSLDTGELFFGEGSRLTVL.

The rearrangement joins TRBV11-1 to TRBJ2-7, with D tentatively TRBD2 (5 bases). This CDR3 has 14 residues. Looked up from germline, CDR1 is SGHAT and CDR2 is FQDESV (reference sequence). The V and J ends lost 5 bases and 2 bases respectively, with 13 bases between them. CDR3 bases: TGTGCCAGCAGCCCGCCCTTCGGGGCCTACGAGCAGTACTTC. This translates into CASSPPFGAYEQYF.

This chain links TRBV6-1 with TRBJ1-1, with a tentative D call TRBD1 (5 bases). This CDR3 has 14 amino acids. The V end lost 4 bases, the J end lost 10 bases, and 19 bases lay between the germline ends. Germline V gene sequence: CDR1 MNHNS, CDR2 SASEGT. CDR3 DNA sequence: TGTGCCAGCAGTGTCACAGGACGGGGGACGGCAGCTTTCTTT. This encodes CASSVTGRGTAAFF.

V usage is TRBV5-1 and J usage is TRBJ1-2; no clear D. Trimming removed 4 bases from V and 6 bases from J, with 13 bases in between. Germline loops: CDR1 SGHRS, CDR2 YFSETQ. The CDR3 consists of 13 residues. Here the CDR3 reads CASSPAIGDGYTF. The DNA for the CDR3 is TGCGCCAGCAGCCCCGCTATCGGGGATGGCTACACCTTC.

The chain employs TRBV7-9 and TRBJ2-1; D is unresolved. Trimming pared 5 bases from V and 7 bases from J, leaving 15 bases between. The CDR3 extends over 14 amino acids. CDR1 and CDR2 (germline): SEHNR, FQNEAQ (reference sequence). The CDR3 bases are TGTGCCAGCAGCATCGAAACCCGCGTTAATGAGCAGTTCTTC. Amino acids: CASSIETRVNEQFF.

The chain couples TRBV9 to TRBJ2-5; 13 bases fit TRBD2. Germline values: CDR1 SGDLS, CDR2 YYNGEE. V shed 6 bases and J 1 base; nucleotides not matched to a gene: 6. The CDR3 length is 16 residues. The CDR3 DNA is TGTGCCAGCAACTGGGGGACTAGCGGGGCCCAAGAGACCCAGTACTTC. This codes for CASNWGTSGAQETQYF.

Here the CDR3 reads CASSLGLMTGGRANTIYF. CDR3 in DNA: TGTGCCAGCAGCTTAGGATTGATGACAGGGGGAAGGGCAAACACCATATATTTT. The chain combines TRBV7-8 with TRBJ1-3; 9 nucleotides align to TRBD1. The length of the CDR3 is 18 residues. Germline-derived CDR1 and CDR2 are SGHVS and FQNEAQ. After removal of 1 base from V and 6 bases from J, the junction contained 13 bases not matched to a gene.

V and J are TRBV19 and TRBJ1-1, with no clear D. Germline assignment: CDR1 LNHDA and CDR2 SQIVND (reference sequence). The CDR3 loop spans 14 amino acids. V shed 0 bases and J shed 4 bases, with 9 bases lying between them. CDR3 sequence: CASSIDVSATEAFF. The CDR3 nucleotides read TGTGCCAGTAGTATAGATGTTTCGGCCACTGAAGCTTTCTTT.

On this clone: The same CDR3 also results from other DNA sequences found in this sample. The V gene is TRBV28, the J gene TRBJ2-3; D is uncertain. The germline CDR1 and CDR2 sequences are MDHEN and SYDVKM. Trimming stripped 6 bases from V and 2 bases from J, with 3 bases between. This CDR3 region has 11 residues. The DNA for the CDR3 is TGTGCCAGCAGCATCACAGATACGCAGTATTTT. Residues: CASSITDTQYF.

This clone was seen a single time. V is TRBV5-4 and J is TRBJ2-5; perhaps TRBD1 as D (5 bases). The J call is uncertain, as TRBJ2-7 better fits the DNA end. The CDR3 length is 13 residues. CDR1 SGHNT and CDR2 YYREEE come from the germline V gene (reference sequence). This CDR3 reads CASSLSGQYEQYF. The CDR3 DNA follows: TGTGCCAGCAGCTTGTCTGGACAATACGAGCAGTACTTC.

CDR3 residues: CASNKQGVVVPYEQYF. The CDR3 DNA sequence: TGTGCCAGCAACAAACAGGGAGTTGTCGTTCCCTACGAGCAGTACTTC. The rearrangement links TRBV27 to TRBJ2-7, with TRBD1 as a possible D gene (6 bases). The length of the CDR3 is 16 residues. Germline loops: CDR1 MNHEY, CDR2 SMNVEV (reference sequence). V lost 7 bases and J 2 bases, leaving 21 bases between the germline ends.

The V and J genes are TRBV29-1 and TRBJ1-5; 7 bases fit TRBD1. V gave up 6 bases and J gave up 4 bases; unmatched junction bases: 6. The CDR3 length is 13 residues. From germline, CDR1 is SQVTM and CDR2 ANQGSEA. The CDR3 coding sequence is TGCAGCGTGACCGGGACAGCAAATCAGCCCCAGCATTTT. This translates into CSVTGTANQPQHF.

The rearrangement uses TRBV5-5 and TRBJ1-4; D possibly corresponds to TRBD1 (5 bases). The V end was cut by 2 bases, the J end by 7 bases, with 12 bases between. This CDR3 has 14 residues. The germline CDR1 and CDR2 sequences are SGHKS and YYEKEE (reference sequence). CDR3 region: CASSFLGTAEKLFF. CDR3 sequence (DNA): TGTGCCAGCAGCTTCCTCGGGACGGCTGAAAAACTGTTTTTT.

The V gene is TRBV4-3, the J gene TRBJ2-1, with TRBD2 identical over 13 bases. J lost 10 bases, V lost 7 bases, and 10 bases had no gene match. Germline V gene lookup returns CDR1 LGHNA and CDR2 YSLEER. The CDR3 extends over 15 amino acids. The CDR3 nucleotides are TGCGCCAGCAAGCCCGGGACTAGCGGGATCGGGGAGCAGTTCTTC. Protein: CASKPGTSGIGEQFF.

J is TRBJ2-3 and V is TRBV5-1; a possible D gene is TRBD2 (6 bases). The CDR3 is made up of 16 amino acids. Germline V gene sequence: CDR1 SGHRS, CDR2 YFSETQ. The V gene lost 4 bases and the J gene lost 3 bases, with 18 bases spanning the gap. CDR3 nucleotide sequence: TGCGCCAGCAGCCCTGGAGTGGGCGCGGGGACAGATACGCAGTATTTT. Amino acid sequence: CASSPGVGAGTDTQYF.

This chain connects TRBV30 to TRBJ2-3; D assignment may be TRBD1 or TRBD2 (5 bases each). Germline lookup yields CDR1 GTSNPN and CDR2 SVGIG (reference sequence). This CDR3 region has 14 residues. Trimming shortened V by 5 bases and J by 3 bases, and 15 bases separated the two germline ends. The CDR3 sequence is CAWWDLRGTDTQYF. The CDR3 nucleotides are TGTGCCTGGTGGGACCTAAGGGGAACAGATACGCAGTATTTT. The variable domain in full, with the rest retrieved from reference TRBV30 and TRBJ2-3, is SQTIHQWPATLVQPVGSPLSLECTVEGTSNPNLYWYRQAAGRGLQLLFYSVGIGQISSEVPQNLSASRPQDRQFILSSKKLLLSDSGFYLCAWWDLRGTDTQYFGPGTRLTVL.

The chain joins TRBV12-5 to TRBJ2-5, with D tentatively TRBD1 or TRBD2 (6 bases each). V lost 7 bases and J 9 bases, leaving 21 bases between the germline ends. The length of the CDR3 is 14 residues. CDR1 LGHNT and CDR2 FRNRAP come from the germline V gene. DNA of the CDR3: TGTGCTAGTGCCCCTTCCGGGGGCACTACTTCCCAGTACTTC. Translation: CASAPSGGTTSQYF.

V is TRBV19 and J is TRBJ2-1, with TRBD2 matching over 10 bases. Germline assignment: CDR1 LNHDA and CDR2 SQIVND (reference sequence). The CDR3 covers 16 residues. The V segment lost 8 bases and the J segment 5 bases; nucleotides outside the gene matches: 12. The CDR3 nucleotides are TGTGCCAGTCAGGCTAGCGGGAGTGTGGACGACAATGAGCAGTTCTTC. It specifies CASQASGSVDDNEQFF.

The chain combines TRBV4-2 with TRBJ1-5; 9 bases fit TRBD1. The CDR3 is 18 residues long. Trimming removed 0 bases from V and 10 bases from J; junction bases left unmatched: 16. Germline V CDR1 and CDR2: LGHNA, YNFKEQ. This chain's CDR3 is CASSQDGQGLIVIYPQHF. The CDR3 nucleotides are TGTGCCAGCAGCCAAGATGGACAGGGGCTTATCGTAATATACCCCCAGCATTTT.

V gene TRBV29-1 combines with J gene TRBJ1-1; D gene unclear. The CDR3 covers 13 residues. CDR1 and CDR2 from the germline V gene are SQVTM and ANQGSEA. V was shortened by 2 bases and J by 1 base, with 8 bases between the two germline ends. The CDR3 region is CSVEFAKNTEAFF. Written as DNA, the CDR3 is TGCAGCGTTGAATTCGCGAAGAACACTGAAGCTTTCTTT. The whole variable domain, filled in from reference TRBV29-1 and TRBJ1-1, reads SAVISQKPSRDICQRGTSLTIQCQVDSQVTMMFWYRQQPGQSLTLIATANQGSEATYESGFVIDKFPISRPNLTFSTLTVSNMSPEDSSIYLCSVEFAKNTEAFFGQGTRLTVV.

The J gene is TRBJ1-2, the V gene TRBV10-3, with TRBD1 matching over 10 bases. CDR3 size: 16 residues. V dropped 10 bases and J dropped 4; count of bases not matched to a gene: 15. Looked up from germline, CDR1 is ENHRY and CDR2 is SYGVKD. CDR3 DNA sequence: TGTGCCACCGGATCCGGGACAGGGGTCAGCCCCTATGGCTACACCTTC. Translation: CATGSGTGVSPYGYTF.

The chain recombines TRBV5-4 with TRBJ2-1, with D perhaps TRBD1 or TRBD2 (5 bases each). CDR1 and CDR2 (germline): SGHNT, YYREEE (reference sequence). The CDR3 is 15 amino acids. Trimming removed 0 bases from V and 0 bases from J, with 7 bases in between. CDR3 DNA: TGTGCCAGCAGCTTGGGGGGGACCTCCTACAATGAGCAGTTCTTC. Encoded protein: CASSLGGTSYNEQFF.